This T cell receptor (beta chain) was obtained from a study of technical replicates of blood from several donors. This table comes from immunoSEQ multiplex PCR, and its TCRdb copy is limited to in-frame clones, with some not included. Of approximately 97,000 clones listed, approximately 95% are singletons. This TCR was sampled from a human donor in good health. The sequenced material came from T cells isolated from PBMCs.

The CDR3, as DNA: TGTGCCAGCAGCCGTACGGTAGGGACAGGGGCAAATGAGCAGTTCTTC. As protein: CASSRTVGTGANEQFF. V and J are TRBV6-4 and TRBJ2-1; 10 bases match TRBD1. Germline lookup yields CDR1 MRHNA and CDR2 SNTAGT. The CDR3 is 16 residues long. Germline trimming cut 6 bases from V and 7 bases from J; bases unmatched to any gene: 12.